This TCR beta chain was identified during a study of shared clonotypes between healthy human individuals. About the research overall: CD8 memory received one plate per donor, CD8 naive two, CD4 memory three and CD4 naive three.

Study observations and caveats: In the sorted subsets, rarefaction showed sequencing was incomplete despite large depth. Generation probabilities were higher for clonotypes shared across all four sorted-subset donors than for unshared ones.

This clone was found a few times. Its antigen remains unknown. Germline lookup yields CDR1 ENHRY and CDR2 SYGVKD. Trimming removed 5 bases from V and 2 bases from J, with 10 bases in between. This CDR3 has 13 amino acids. The study enrolled healthy HIV-negative adults without recent acute infections or vaccinations as donors. TCRdb keeps only in-frame clones here, not all; method: immunoSEQ multiplex PCR. The sample holds 2 million to 3 million clones, approximately 90% seen once. The chain is built from TRBV10-3 and TRBJ2-7; D is uncertain. The receptor was derived from a man aged 18-30 years in good health. Sequenced: naive CD4+ T cells sorted from blood. The subset here: CD45RA+ positively selected. CDR3 sequence: CAISRQDAYEQYF. The CDR3 nucleotides are TGTGCCATCAGTCGTCAGGATGCCTACGAGCAGTACTTC.